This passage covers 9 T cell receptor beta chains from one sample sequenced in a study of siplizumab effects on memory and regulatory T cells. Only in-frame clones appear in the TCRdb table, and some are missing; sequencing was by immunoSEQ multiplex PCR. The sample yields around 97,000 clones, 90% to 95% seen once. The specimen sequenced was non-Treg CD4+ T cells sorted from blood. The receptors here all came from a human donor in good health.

The CDR3 DNA reads TGTGCCAGCAGCCAACTACAACAGGGGACCGGGGAGCTGTTTTTT. This translates into CASSQLQQGTGELFF. V and J are TRBV4-2 and TRBJ2-2; TRBD1 aligns across 7 bases. The junction had 5 bases not matched to a gene; V was cut back by 2 bases and J by 5 bases. CDR3 length: 15 amino acids. The germline V gene has CDR1 LGHNA and CDR2 YNFKEQ.

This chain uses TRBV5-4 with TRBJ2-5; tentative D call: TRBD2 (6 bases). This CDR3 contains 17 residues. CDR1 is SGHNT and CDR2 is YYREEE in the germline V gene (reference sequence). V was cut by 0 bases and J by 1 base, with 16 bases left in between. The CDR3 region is CASSLEGLARLQETQYF. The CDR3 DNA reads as TGTGCCAGCAGCTTGGAAGGCCTAGCGAGACTCCAAGAGACCCAGTACTTC.

CDR3 in amino acids: CASSLSGRAHREQYF. The CDR3, as DNA: TGTGCCAGCAGCTTAAGCGGGAGGGCCCATAGGGAGCAGTACTTC. The gene calls are TRBV7-9 and TRBJ2-7, with TRBD2 identical over 10 bases. V was clipped by 2 bases and J by 7 bases; unmatched bases: 8. The CDR3 totals 15 residues. Germline loops: CDR1 SEHNR, CDR2 FQNEAQ (reference sequence).

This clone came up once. Here the CDR3 DNA reads TGCGCCAGCAGCTTGATTGAGGCCGGAGTCGGGGAGCTGTTTTTT. This codes for CASSLIEAGVGELFF. The chain carries TRBV5-1 and TRBJ2-2; D not resolved. Deletions cut 1 base from V and 7 bases from J, with 14 bases between. Germline V gene lookup returns CDR1 SGHRS and CDR2 YFSETQ. The CDR3 covers 15 residues.

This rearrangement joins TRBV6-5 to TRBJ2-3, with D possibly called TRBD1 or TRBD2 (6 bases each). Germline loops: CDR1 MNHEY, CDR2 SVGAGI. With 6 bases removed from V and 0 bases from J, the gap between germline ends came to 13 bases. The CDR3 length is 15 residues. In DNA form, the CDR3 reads TGTGCCAGCAGGACCACAGGGACTAGCACAGATACGCAGTATTTT. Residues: CASRTTGTSTDTQYF.

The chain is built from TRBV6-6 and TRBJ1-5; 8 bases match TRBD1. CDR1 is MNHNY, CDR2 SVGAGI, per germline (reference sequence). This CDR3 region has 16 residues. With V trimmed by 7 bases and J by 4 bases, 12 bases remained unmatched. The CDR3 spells CASNGQGVLVNQPQHF. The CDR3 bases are TGTGCCAGCAACGGACAGGGTGTATTGGTTAATCAGCCCCAGCATTTT.

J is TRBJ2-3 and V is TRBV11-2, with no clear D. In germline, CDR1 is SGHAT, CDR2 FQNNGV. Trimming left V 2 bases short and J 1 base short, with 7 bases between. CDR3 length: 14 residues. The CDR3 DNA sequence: TGTGCCAGCAGCTTACAACCGGGCACAGATACGCAGTATTTT. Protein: CASSLQPGTDTQYF.

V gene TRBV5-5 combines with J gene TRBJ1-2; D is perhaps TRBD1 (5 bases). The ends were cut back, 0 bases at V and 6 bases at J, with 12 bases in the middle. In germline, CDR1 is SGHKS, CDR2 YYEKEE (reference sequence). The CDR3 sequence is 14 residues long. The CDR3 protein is CASSLDQAGDGYTF. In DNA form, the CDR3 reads TGTGCCAGCAGCTTGGACCAGGCGGGGGATGGCTACACCTTC.

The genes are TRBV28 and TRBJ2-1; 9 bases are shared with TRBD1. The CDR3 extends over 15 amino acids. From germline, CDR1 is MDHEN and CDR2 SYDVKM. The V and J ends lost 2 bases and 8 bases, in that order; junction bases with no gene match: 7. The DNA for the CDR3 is TGTGCCAGCAGTTTAAGTGGGACAGGGTCCGATGAGCAGTTCTTC. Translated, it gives CASSLSGTGSDEQFF.